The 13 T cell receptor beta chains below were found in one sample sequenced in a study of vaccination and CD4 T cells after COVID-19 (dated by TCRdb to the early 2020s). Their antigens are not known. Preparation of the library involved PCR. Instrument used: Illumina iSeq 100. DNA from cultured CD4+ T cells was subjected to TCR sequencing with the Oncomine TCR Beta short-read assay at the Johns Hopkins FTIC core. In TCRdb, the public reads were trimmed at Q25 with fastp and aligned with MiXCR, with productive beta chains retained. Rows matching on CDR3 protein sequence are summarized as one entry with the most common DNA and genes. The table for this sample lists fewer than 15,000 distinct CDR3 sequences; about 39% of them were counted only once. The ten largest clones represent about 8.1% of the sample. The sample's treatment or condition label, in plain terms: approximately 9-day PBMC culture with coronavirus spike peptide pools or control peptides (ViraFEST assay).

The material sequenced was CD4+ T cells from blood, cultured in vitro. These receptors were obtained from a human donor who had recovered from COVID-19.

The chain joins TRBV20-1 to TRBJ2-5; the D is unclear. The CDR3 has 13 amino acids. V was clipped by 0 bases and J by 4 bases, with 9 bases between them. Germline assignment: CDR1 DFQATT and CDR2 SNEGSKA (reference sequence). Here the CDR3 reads CSARDRNGETQYF. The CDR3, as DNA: TGCAGTGCTAGAGATCGTAACGGAGAGACCCAGTACTTC.

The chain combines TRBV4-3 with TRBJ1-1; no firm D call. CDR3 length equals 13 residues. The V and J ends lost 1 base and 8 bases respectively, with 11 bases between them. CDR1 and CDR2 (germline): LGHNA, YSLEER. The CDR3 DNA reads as TGCGCCAGCAGCCAAGTTAGTGCCGGAGAAGCTTTCTTT. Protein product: CASSQVSAGEAFF.

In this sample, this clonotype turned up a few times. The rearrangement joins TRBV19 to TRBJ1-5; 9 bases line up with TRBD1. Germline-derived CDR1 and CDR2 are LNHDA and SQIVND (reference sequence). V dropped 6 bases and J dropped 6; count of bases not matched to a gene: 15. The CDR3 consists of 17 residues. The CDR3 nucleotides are TGTGCCAGTAGCGATACGACCGGGACAGGGAGGACTCAGCCCCAGCATTTT. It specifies CASSDTTGTGRTQPQHF.

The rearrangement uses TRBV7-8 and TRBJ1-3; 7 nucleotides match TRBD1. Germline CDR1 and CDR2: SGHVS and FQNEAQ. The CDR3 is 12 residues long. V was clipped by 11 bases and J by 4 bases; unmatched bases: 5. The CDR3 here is CAARTGGNTIYF. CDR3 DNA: TGTGCCGCCAGGACAGGAGGAAACACCATATATTTT. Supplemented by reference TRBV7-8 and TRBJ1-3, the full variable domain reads GAGVSQSPRYKVAKRGQDVALRCDPISGHVSLFWYQQALGQGPEFLTYFQNEAQLDKSGLPSDRFFAERPEGSVSTLKIQRTQQEDSAVYLCAARTGGNTIYFGEGSWLTVV.

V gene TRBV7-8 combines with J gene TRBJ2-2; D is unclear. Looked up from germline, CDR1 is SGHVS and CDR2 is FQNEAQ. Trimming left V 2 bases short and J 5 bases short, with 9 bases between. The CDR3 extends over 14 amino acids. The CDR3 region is CASSLLILTGELFF. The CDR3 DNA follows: TGTGCCAGCAGCTTATTAATCCTGACCGGGGAGCTGTTTTTT.

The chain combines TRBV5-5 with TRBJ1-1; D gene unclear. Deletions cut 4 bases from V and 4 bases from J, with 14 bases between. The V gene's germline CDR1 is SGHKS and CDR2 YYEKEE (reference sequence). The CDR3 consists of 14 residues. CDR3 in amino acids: CASSPVGRSTEAFF. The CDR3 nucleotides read TGTGCCAGCAGCCCGGTGGGGAGGTCCACTGAAGCTTTCTTT.

The CDR3 loop is CSAIPGGGYNSPLHF. Written as DNA, the CDR3 is TGCAGTGCGATACCAGGAGGGGGTTATAATTCACCCCTCCACTTT. The chain has TRBV20-1 and TRBJ1-6; a weak D match, TRBD1 (6 bases). Germline V CDR1 and CDR2: DFQATT, SNEGSKA (reference sequence). V was clipped by 6 bases and J by 4 bases, with 16 bases between them. This CDR3 spans 15 amino acids.

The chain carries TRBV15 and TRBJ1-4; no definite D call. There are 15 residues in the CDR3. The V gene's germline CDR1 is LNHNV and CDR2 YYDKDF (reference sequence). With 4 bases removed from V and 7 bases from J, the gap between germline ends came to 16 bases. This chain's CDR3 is CATSIELSGSEKLFF. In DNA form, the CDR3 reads TGTGCCACCAGCATTGAGCTATCTGGCAGTGAAAAACTGTTTTTT. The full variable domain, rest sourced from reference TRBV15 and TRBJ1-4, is DAMVIQNPRYQVTQFGKPVTLSCSQTLNHNVMYWYQQKSSQAPKLLFHYYDKDFNNEADTPDNFQSRRPNTSFCFLDIRSPGLGDTAMYLCATSIELSGSEKLFFGSGTQLSVL.

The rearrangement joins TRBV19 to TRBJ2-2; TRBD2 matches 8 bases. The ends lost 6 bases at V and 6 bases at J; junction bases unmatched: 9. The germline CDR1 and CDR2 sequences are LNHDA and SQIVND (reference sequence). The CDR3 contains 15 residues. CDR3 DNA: TGTGCCAGTAGGGACTTTAGCGGGATTGCCGGGGAGCTGTTTTTT. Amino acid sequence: CASRDFSGIAGELFF.

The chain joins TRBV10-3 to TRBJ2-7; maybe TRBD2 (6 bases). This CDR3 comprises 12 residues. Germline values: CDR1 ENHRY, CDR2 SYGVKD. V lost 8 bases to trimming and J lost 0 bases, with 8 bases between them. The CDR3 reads CAIGGFSYEQYF. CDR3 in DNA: TGTGCCATCGGGGGGTTCTCCTACGAGCAGTACTTC.

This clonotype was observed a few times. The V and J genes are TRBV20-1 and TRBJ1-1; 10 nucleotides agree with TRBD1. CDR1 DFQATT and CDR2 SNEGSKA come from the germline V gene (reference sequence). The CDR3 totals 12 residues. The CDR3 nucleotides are TGCAGCTCCCGGACAGGGGGAAATGAAGCTTTCTTT. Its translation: CSSRTGGNEAFF.

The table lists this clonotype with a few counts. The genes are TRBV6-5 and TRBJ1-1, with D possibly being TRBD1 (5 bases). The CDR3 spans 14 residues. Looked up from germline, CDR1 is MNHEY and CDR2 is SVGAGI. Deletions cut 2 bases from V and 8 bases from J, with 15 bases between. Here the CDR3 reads CASSYQGSRGEAFF. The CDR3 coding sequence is TGTGCCAGCAGTTACCAGGGATCTAGGGGAGAAGCTTTCTTT.

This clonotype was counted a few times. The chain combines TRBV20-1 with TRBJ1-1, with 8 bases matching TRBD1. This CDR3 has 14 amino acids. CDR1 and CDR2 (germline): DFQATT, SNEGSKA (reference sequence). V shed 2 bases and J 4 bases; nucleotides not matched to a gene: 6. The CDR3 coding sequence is TGCAGTGCTAGACGTGGACAGGGATCCACTGAAGCTTTCTTT. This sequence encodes CSARRGQGSTEAFF.